The T cell receptor beta chain under discussion was sequenced for a study of T cells in localized non-small cell lung cancer. A remark on this clone: Its antigen is unidentified.

Regarding the study as a whole: Detection in adjacent lung was observed for a median around 55 of the top 100 tumor clones. Sequencing was limited to one tumor region, leaving the possibility of heterogeneity open. The highest T cell clonality was in uninvolved adjacent lung, above tumor.

Clones were read by immunoSEQ multiplex PCR, and TCRdb kept only the in-frame ones, dropping some. The sample lists about 53,000 clones, over 80% occurring once. The CDR3 extends over 13 amino acids. Trimming took 2 bases from V and 7 from J, leaving 12 bases between them. Germline V CDR1 and CDR2: SGHRS, YFSETQ. This sequence joins TRBV5-1 and TRBJ1-1, with D perhaps TRBD1 (6 bases). Material: peripheral blood mononuclear cells, obtained before any cancer treatment. The sequence was obtained from a man between 40 and 75 years old with stage III lung adenocarcinoma. The chain's CDR3 is CASSFFRTDEAFF. The CDR3 DNA reads TGCGCCAGCAGCTTTTTTCGGACAGATGAAGCTTTCTTT.